This T cell receptor beta chain stems from a study of blood T cells in healthy people across ages. Overall study findings and caveats: Estimates based on one million T cells were treated as lower bounds.

The use of a sample-barcoded 5' primer and a J-beta primer mix characterized a second PCR of 7 to 11 cycles. TCRdb reprocessed the 5' RACE reads via MiXCR and lists one record per CDR3 protein. The sample holds hundreds of thousands of distinct CDR3 sequences; 56% are singletons and the top ten take around 25%. J was trimmed by 1 base and V by 6 bases; bases with no gene match: 4. The CDR3 runs 14 residues. The germline CDR1 and CDR2 sequences are DFQATT and SNEGSKA (reference sequence). In the case of this clonotype: No antigen is known for it.

J is TRBJ2-3 and V is TRBV20-1, with TRBD1 matching 10 bases. The sequenced sample consisted of blood. This sequence originates from a man in his forties in good health. In DNA form, the CDR3 reads TGCAGTGCCGAGACAGGGGGCGGCACAGATACGCAGTATTTT. Its protein product is CSAETGGGTDTQYF.